This T cell receptor beta chain was documented in a study of beta chain features in type 1 diabetes. Study-wide points: Significant though moderate, a shortening of TCRB CDR3s appeared in all four CD4+ subsets of Type 1 diabetes patients. Sampled from patients, naive, central memory and Treg TCRB repertoires appeared more similar than those sampled from healthy donors.

Isolated RNA was reverse transcribed in full, so expressed TCRB transcripts were sequenced. The protocol was immunoSEQ multiplex PCR, while the TCRdb copy is restricted to in-frame clones and leaves out a portion. This table holds 300,000 to 450,000 clones, around 12% found once. Germline V gene data show CDR1 as SGHNT and CDR2 as YENEEA. V was cut by 3 bases and J by 2 bases, with 11 bases left in between. This CDR3 contains 15 residues. Central memory, naive, regulatory and stem cell-like memory CD4+ cells were sorted by CD45RO/CCR7/CD25/CD127/CD95/CD27. As regards this clone: Its antigen remains unidentified.

The source is a woman aged 18-35 years with type 1 diabetes. This sequence joins TRBV11-3 and TRBJ2-1; maybe TRBD2 (6 bases). Source material: naive CD4+ T cells from blood. The CDR3: CASSLSGGTYNEQFF. CDR3 sequence (DNA): TGTGCCAGCAGCTTGAGTGGGGGGACCTACAATGAGCAGTTCTTC.